This paragraph reports one T cell receptor beta chain. Its target is not known. Every donor provided 9.5 to 10 milliliters of peripheral blood. The entry originates in a study of blood T cells in healthy people across ages. Study-wide findings and caveats: Since the PBMCs were unsorted, naive and antigen-experienced cells could not be conclusively compared. Age showed a roughly linear inverse relationship with TCR beta diversity per million T cells.

Alongside a J-beta primer mix, a sample-barcoded 5' primer served in a second PCR lasting roughly 7 to 12 cycles. Carrying 12 random nucleotides, a template-switch adaptor labeled each individual cDNA molecule. TCRdb re-analysed the 5' RACE reads in MiXCR, keeping a single row per CDR3 protein. The table lists around 900,000 distinct CDR3 sequences, roughly 47% of them singletons. The sequenced material came from blood. The sequence was collected from an older woman in good health.

CDR3 sequence: CASSLAPRTAFMRETQYF. The CDR3 bases are TGTGCCAGCAGCTTAGCGCCAAGGACAGCGTTTATGAGAGAGACCCAGTACTTC. The chain joins TRBV7-9 to TRBJ2-5; TRBD1 might be the D (6 bases). V was clipped by 0 bases and J by 4 bases, with 21 bases between them. Germline CDR1 and CDR2: SEHNR and FQNEAQ (reference sequence). This CDR3 is 18 amino acids long.